The rows below give T cell receptor beta chains drawn from one sample of a study of T cell responses to AZD1222 COVID-19 vaccine. Assay: immunoSEQ multiplex PCR; the TCRdb copy retains only in-frame clones and omits some. The sample holds some 45,000 clones, less than 95% seen once. The sequencing here drew on peripheral blood, taken 28 days after the second AZD1222 dose. All receptors derive from an adult who received the AZD1222 COVID-19 vaccine. CDR3s include the opening cysteine and the closing phenylalanine or tryptophan. D genes are given only for firm matches. A row's size may be missing; if present it is once, few, many or a size class.

j_gene	d_gene	v_gene	abundance	CDR3aa	CDR3nt
TRBJ1-2	.	TRBV5-4	.	CASRLGTDSHGYTF	TGTGCCAGCAGATTGGGGACCGACTCGCATGGCTACACCTTC
TRBJ1-1	.	TRBV19	.	CASNQGSVNTEAFF	TGTGCCAGTAATCAAGGGTCGGTGAACACTGAAGCTTTCTTT
TRBJ1-3	.	TRBV6-5	.	CASSRGTGNTIYF	TGTGCCAGCTCGAGAGGCACTGGAAACACCATATATTTT
TRBJ1-5	.	TRBV19	.	CASSTGPGNQPQHF	TGTGCCAGTAGTACAGGGCCGGGCAATCAGCCCCAGCATTTT
TRBJ1-4	TRBD1	TRBV7-9	.	CASSLGAQGGNEKLFF	TGTGCCAGCAGCTTAGGGGCACAGGGGGGGAATGAAAAACTGTTTTTT
TRBJ1-3	TRBD1	TRBV5-8	.	CASSSGQGFGNTIYF	TGTGCCAGCAGCTCCGGACAGGGGTTCGGAAACACCATATATTTT
TRBJ1-5	.	TRBV5-5	.	CASSRAVGSREQPQHF	TGTGCCAGCAGCCGGGCGGTAGGTTCAAGGGAACAGCCCCAGCATTTT
TRBJ1-2	.	TRBV27	once	CASSLSGTTYGYTF	TGTGCCAGCAGTTTATCTGGCACAACCTATGGCTACACCTTC
TRBJ2-2	TRBD1	TRBV4-3	.	CASSQIQGPAGELFF	TGCGCCAGCAGCCAGATACAGGGGCCGGCCGGGGAGCTGTTTTTT
TRBJ2-1	TRBD2	TRBV7-9	.	CATTTSGGRYNEQFF	TGTGCCACCACTACCAGCGGGGGGCGGTACAATGAGCAGTTCTTC
TRBJ1-3	.	TRBV5-4	.	CASSGANSGNTIYF	TGTGCCAGCAGTGGGGCTAACTCTGGAAACACCATATATTTT
TRBJ1-1	.	TRBV6-1	.	CASSETGREAFF	TGTGCCAGCAGTGAAACAGGGCGTGAAGCTTTCTTT
TRBJ2-1	.	TRBV5-1	.	CASSLNRTNEQFF	TGCGCCAGCAGCTTGAATAGGACCAATGAGCAGTTCTTC
TRBJ1-6	TRBD1	TRBV28	.	CASSLRGSGGFYSPLHF	TGTGCCAGCAGTTTAAGGGGGTCAGGGGGCTTTTATTCACCCCTCCACTTT
TRBJ1-6	.	TRBV9	.	CASRGVQNSPLHF	TGTGCCAGCAGGGGCGTGCAGAATTCACCCCTCCACTTT
TRBJ2-7	.	TRBV3-1/TRBV3-2	.	CASTQDQSGRGGYEQYF	TGTGCCAGCACCCAAGACCAAAGCGGCAGGGGAGGCTACGAGCAGTACTTC
TRBJ1-2	TRBD1	TRBV9	.	CASSAVTGDGGYTF	TGTGCCAGCAGCGCGGTGACAGGGGACGGGGGCTACACCTTC
TRBJ2-3	TRBD2	TRBV2	.	CASSSSGAFTDTQYF	TGTGCCAGCAGTTCTAGCGGGGCTTTCACAGATACGCAGTATTTT
TRBJ1-1	.	TRBV5-1	.	CASRPGGNTEAFF	TGCGCCAGCAGGCCCGGGGGGAACACTGAAGCTTTCTTT
TRBJ1-1	.	TRBV7-2	.	CASSPSSATRAFF	TGTGCCAGCAGCCCCAGTTCCGCGACTAGGGCTTTCTTT
TRBJ1-1	.	TRBV5-6	once	CASSPGGGLSTEAFF	TGTGCCAGCAGCCCGGGAGGGGGGTTGAGTACTGAAGCTTTCTTT
TRBJ2-2	TRBD1	TRBV6-6	once	CASSYTGGTGELFF	TGTGCCAGCAGTTATACAGGGGGTACCGGGGAGCTGTTTTTT
TRBJ1-2	TRBD1	TRBV6-2/TRBV6-3	.	CASSYFQGAVQGYTF	TGTGCCAGCAGTTACTTCCAGGGGGCGGTCCAAGGCTACACCTTC
TRBJ2-7	TRBD2	TRBV19	.	CASSISGTSGGYEQYF	TGTGCCAGTAGTATATCCGGGACTAGCGGGGGCTACGAGCAGTACTTC
TRBJ2-1	.	TRBV6-1	.	CASSEYGGFSYNEQFF	TGTGCCAGCAGTGAATATGGCGGCTTTTCCTACAATGAGCAGTTCTTC
TRBJ2-2	TRBD2	TRBV3-1/TRBV3-2	.	CASSQGARGGTSGELFF	TGTGCCAGCAGCCAAGGGGCCCGCGGGGGGACCTCCGGGGAGCTGTTTTTT